This TCR beta chain originates from a study of T cells expressing NK-cell markers. As for the study in general: According to the study, TCR beta repertoires originated from sorted CD3+CD56+NKG2C+, CD3+CD56+NKG2C- and CD3+CD56-NKG2C+ T cells. Sequenced donors, eight in total, included seven who were HCMV-seropositive and one who was seronegative.

About this clonotype itself: The antigen is undetermined.

After re-calling the 5' RACE reads, TCRdb lists one entry per CDR3 protein, DNA absent. The table lists roughly 350,000 distinct CDR3 sequences, with roughly 5.2% in the top ten. General study results and limits: One observes that, in a few donors, these clonotypes were also the leading ones within the CD3+CD56-NKG2C+ fraction. Expanded NKG2C+ T cell clones had unclear HCMV specificity.

The clonotype comes from a man aged 18-75 years in good health. Sequences were obtained from blood T cells: a sorted CD56 or NKG2C T cell subset, CD4+ or CD8+ T cells, or bulk PBMC T cells (not recorded which).

This chain's CDR3 is CASRTSGGLEQFF. The rearrangement links TRBV19 to TRBJ2-1; TCRdb designates TRBD2, a call that cannot be tested without DNA. The CDR3 has 13 residues. Germline CDR1 is LNHDA and CDR2 is SQIVND (reference sequence). The full variable domain, its missing parts supplied by reference TRBV19 and TRBJ2-1, is DGGITQSPKYLFRKEGQNVTLSCEQNLNHDAMYWYRQDPGQGLRLIYYSQIVNDFQKGDIAEGYSVSREKKESFPLTVTSAQKNPTAFYLCASRTSGGLEQFFGPGTRLTVL.